The 29 T cell receptor beta chains given below trace back to one sample, sequenced in a study of PD-L1 blockade in urothelial cancer. Time point meaning: pretreatment peripheral blood. Clones were read by immunoSEQ multiplex PCR, and TCRdb kept only the in-frame ones, dropping some. The sample records around 92,000 clones, about 90% being singletons. This material consisted of PBMCs, taken around atezolizumab (anti-PD-L1) treatment. These TCRs come from a woman aged 80 or older with urothelial cancer.

V and J are TRBV4-1 and TRBJ1-2; TRBD1 matches 10 bases. Trimming at V came to 2 bases and at J to 4 bases, leaving 1 base not matched to a gene. Germline loops: CDR1 MGHRA, CDR2 YSYEKL. The CDR3 length is 14 residues. CDR3 residues: CASSQWTGGYGYTF. The CDR3 DNA reads as TGCGCCAGCAGCCAATGGACAGGGGGCTATGGCTACACCTTC.

This rearrangement joins TRBV7-6 to TRBJ1-3, with a possible D match to TRBD1 (5 bases). Trimming removed 6 bases at V and 2 bases at J, with 17 bases between. Germline V gene sequence: CDR1 SGHVS, CDR2 FNYEAQ. The CDR3 length is 16 residues. The CDR3 protein is CASSQATGAAGNTIYF. The CDR3 coding sequence is TGTGCCAGCAGTCAAGCTACTGGGGCAGCTGGAAACACCATATATTTT. The variable domain in full, completed from reference TRBV7-6 and TRBJ1-3, reads GAGVSQSPRYKVTKRGQDVALRCDPISGHVSLYWYRQALGQGPEFLTYFNYEAQQDKSGLPNDRFSAERPEGSISTLTIQRTEQRDSAMYRCASSQATGAAGNTIYFGEGSWLTVV.

The chain is built from TRBV5-4 and TRBJ1-2; a possible D gene is TRBD1 (5 bases). Germline CDR1 and CDR2: SGHNT and YYREEE (reference sequence). This CDR3 has 15 residues. With 0 bases removed from V and 2 bases from J, the gap between germline ends came to 11 bases. CDR3 amino acids: CASSLAQGQNYGYTF. DNA for the CDR3: TGTGCCAGCAGCTTGGCCCAGGGCCAAAACTATGGCTACACCTTC.

The gene calls are TRBV19 and TRBJ1-2; the D is unclear. This CDR3 comprises 14 residues. With 1 base removed from V and 3 bases from J, the gap between germline ends came to 9 bases. The V gene's germline CDR1 is LNHDA and CDR2 SQIVND (reference sequence). The DNA of the CDR3 is TGTGCCAGTAGTATAGGACAATCATACTATGGCTACACCTTC. Translated, it gives CASSIGQSYYGYTF.

The chain employs TRBV19 and TRBJ2-1, with TRBD2 as a possible D gene (5 bases). V was shortened by 4 bases and J by 3 bases, with 22 bases between the two germline ends. CDR1 and CDR2 (germline): LNHDA, SQIVND (reference sequence). The CDR3 has 18 residues. CDR3 nucleotide sequence: TGTGCCAGTAGTACCGTCGGTTGGAGCGGACGCCTCTACAATGAGCAGTTCTTC. The encoded protein is CASSTVGWSGRLYNEQFF.

This chain uses TRBV19 with TRBJ1-5, with TRBD1 matching over 7 bases. Per germline, CDR1 LNHDA and CDR2 SQIVND (reference sequence). Germline trimming cut 5 bases from V and 15 bases from J; bases unmatched to any gene: 13. The CDR3 runs 13 residues. This CDR3 is CASSPDMRGRPHF. The CDR3, as DNA: TGTGCCAGTAGTCCCGACATGAGGGGGCGGCCGCATTTT.

To note about this clone: Within the sample, other DNA sequences also encode this same CDR3. The chain links TRBV7-7 to TRBJ2-1, with 8 bases matching TRBD2. V lost 1 base to trimming and J lost 1 base; unmatched junction nucleotides: 3. CDR3 size: 16 residues. CDR1 SSHAT and CDR2 FNYEAQ come from the germline V gene (reference sequence). The CDR3 DNA follows: TGTGCCAGCAGCTTAGGACTAGCGAATTCCTACAATGAGCAGTTCTTC. Translated: CASSLGLANSYNEQFF.

This clone occurred a few times. The genes are TRBV30 and TRBJ1-1; perhaps TRBD1 as D (5 bases). Trimming took off 4 bases at V and 3 bases at J, with 12 bases between the two ends. Germline V lookup: CDR1 GTSNPN, CDR2 SVGIG (reference sequence). CDR3 size: 13 residues. The CDR3 sequence: CAWTSAGDTEAFF. The CDR3 nucleotides read TGTGCCTGGACCTCGGCGGGGGACACTGAAGCTTTCTTT. The complete variable domain, with remaining parts taken from reference TRBV30 and TRBJ1-1, reads SQTIHQWPATLVQPVGSPLSLECTVEGTSNPNLYWYRQAAGRGLQLLFYSVGIGQISSEVPQNLSASRPQDRQFILSSKKLLLSDSGFYLCAWTSAGDTEAFFGQGTRLTVV.

The chain carries TRBV5-5 and TRBJ2-7, with a tentative D call TRBD1 (6 bases). Trimming left V 4 bases short and J 5 bases short, with 16 bases between. This CDR3 is built from 14 residues. Germline V gives CDR1 SGHKS, CDR2 YYEKEE (reference sequence). The DNA of the CDR3 is TGTGCCAGCAGCGCATCAGGGGCGGGCAACGAGCAGTACTTC. The encoded protein is CASSASGAGNEQYF.

The chain is built from TRBV18 and TRBJ2-5; D is possibly TRBD2 (5 bases). The V end lost 3 bases, the J end lost 5 bases, and 13 bases lay between the germline ends. CDR1 is KGHSH and CDR2 is LQKENI in the germline V gene. This CDR3 contains 14 residues. The CDR3 loop is CASSPPGSRETQYF. The CDR3 nucleotides read TGTGCCAGCTCACCTCCGGGGTCGCGGGAGACCCAGTACTTC.

The chain is built from TRBV5-1 and TRBJ2-1, with 9 bases aligning to TRBD2. The ends lost 5 bases at V and 4 bases at J; junction bases unmatched: 4. This CDR3 has 14 amino acids. Per the germline V gene, CDR1 is SGHRS and CDR2 is YFSETQ. CDR3 sequence: CASRGGLAYNEQFF. For the CDR3, the DNA is TGCGCCAGCAGGGGGGGACTAGCTTACAATGAGCAGTTCTTC. Full variable domain (missing parts from reference TRBV5-1 and TRBJ2-1): KAGVTQTPRYLIKTRGQQVTLSCSPISGHRSVSWYQQTPGQGLQFLFEYFSETQRNKGNFPGRFSGRQFSNSRSEMNVSTLELGDSALYLCASRGGLAYNEQFFGPGTRLTVL.

The CDR3: CASTGLAGGRNEQFF. The CDR3 region has the DNA TGCGCCAGCACAGGACTAGCGGGGGGGCGCAATGAGCAGTTCTTC. The chain employs TRBV5-1 and TRBJ2-1, with 15 bases lining up with TRBD2. The trim removed 6 bases at V and 6 bases at J, leaving 4 bases unmatched. Germline V lookup: CDR1 SGHRS, CDR2 YFSETQ. The CDR3 is made up of 15 amino acids.

This chain links TRBV9 with TRBJ2-3; 9 bases fit TRBD2. The germline gives CDR1 SGDLS, CDR2 YYNGEE. This CDR3 region has 18 residues. V shed 0 bases and J 2 bases; nucleotides not matched to a gene: 10. The CDR3 nucleotides are TGTGCCAGCAGCGTAGTCAGTAGCGGGAGTCCGTTCACAGATACGCAGTATTTT. Its protein is CASSVVSSGSPFTDTQYF. Based on the CDR3 plus reference TRBV9 and TRBJ2-3, the full variable domain is DSGVTQTPKHLITATGQRVTLRCSPRSGDLSVYWYQQSLDQGLQFLIQYYNGEERAKGNILERFSAQQFPDLHSELNLSSLELGDSALYFCASSVVSSGSPFTDTQYFGPGTRLTVL.

The chain combines TRBV5-4 with TRBJ2-5; 7 bases match TRBD2. In germline, CDR1 is SGHNT, CDR2 YYREEE (reference sequence). CDR3 length equals 14 residues. Trimming at V came to 3 bases and at J to 5 bases, leaving 7 bases not matched to a gene. Here the CDR3 DNA reads TGTGCCAGCAGCTCCGGCGGGAGTGGGGAGACCCAGTACTTC. Protein product: CASSSGGSGETQYF.

The rearrangement joins TRBV6-6 to TRBJ2-7; D gene ambiguous. This CDR3 comprises 14 residues. The germline V and J ends were trimmed by 5 bases and 2 bases, with 13 bases remaining between them. Germline loops: CDR1 MNHNY, CDR2 SVGAGI (reference sequence). The CDR3 region has the DNA TGTGCCAGCAGTCCAGGTTCTCGCGCCTACGAGCAGTACTTC. Amino acids: CASSPGSRAYEQYF.

This clone was detected only a few times. The chain recombines TRBV28 with TRBJ2-6; TRBD2 aligns across 16 bases. V lost 7 bases, J lost 0 bases, and 6 bases stayed unmatched. This CDR3 comprises 19 residues. CDR1 and CDR2 from the germline V gene are MDHEN and SYDVKM. CDR3 DNA sequence: TGTGCCAGCACCCCGGGACTAGCGGGAGGGGGCTCTGGGGCCAACGTCCTGACTTTC. It translates to CASTPGLAGGGSGANVLTF. The full variable domain, with the rest looked up from reference TRBV28 and TRBJ2-6, is DVKVTQSSRYLVKRTGEKVFLECVQDMDHENMFWYRQDPGLGLRLIYFSYDVKMKEKGDIPEGYSVSREKKERFSLILESASTNQTSMYLCASTPGLAGGGSGANVLTFGAGSRLTVL.

The CDR3 DNA reads as TGTGCCAGCAGCATAATGGGAATCACAGGGACTGAAGCTTTCTTT. It translates to CASSIMGITGTEAFF. The chain is built from TRBV7-9 and TRBJ1-1, with a possible D match to TRBD1 (6 bases). Trimming stripped 5 bases from V and 5 bases from J, with 18 bases between. The germline V gene has CDR1 SEHNR and CDR2 FQNEAQ (reference sequence). The CDR3 runs to 15 residues. The complete variable domain, with remaining parts taken from reference TRBV7-9 and TRBJ1-1, reads DTGVSQNPRHKITKRGQNVTFRCDPISEHNRLYWYRQTLGQGPEFLTYFQNEAQLEKSRLLSDRFSAERPKGSFSTLEIQRTEQGDSAMYLCASSIMGITGTEAFFGQGTRLTVV.

V and J are TRBV5-1 and TRBJ2-1; the match to TRBD2 covers 12 bases. After removal of 0 bases from V and 4 bases from J, the junction contained 2 bases not matched to a gene. CDR1 is SGHRS and CDR2 is YFSETQ in the germline V gene. The CDR3 covers 16 residues. The DNA of the CDR3 is TGCGCCAGCAGCTTGGGGACTAGCGGGATGTACAATGAGCAGTTCTTC. Translation: CASSLGTSGMYNEQFF.

The rearrangement joins TRBV11-2 to TRBJ2-3; TRBD2 matches at 10 bases. Germline CDR1 and CDR2: SGHAT and FQNNGV. CDR3 length: 15 amino acids. Unmatched junction bases numbered 0, after V lost 0 bases and J lost 3 bases. This CDR3 reads CASSLEGLATDTQYF. CDR3 in DNA: TGTGCCAGCAGCTTAGAGGGACTAGCGACAGATACGCAGTATTTT. Supplemented by reference TRBV11-2 and TRBJ2-3, the full variable domain reads EAGVAQSPRYKIIEKRQSVAFWCNPISGHATLYWYQQILGQGPKLLIQFQNNGVVDDSQLPKDRFSAERLKGVDSTLKIQPAKLEDSAVYLCASSLEGLATDTQYFGPGTRLTVL.

The chain is built from TRBV19 and TRBJ2-5; a possible D gene is TRBD1 (5 bases). CDR1 is LNHDA, CDR2 SQIVND, per germline (reference sequence). This CDR3 comprises 15 residues. The V end lost 5 bases, the J end lost 2 bases, and 15 bases lay between the germline ends. The CDR3 nucleotides are TGTGCCAGTAGTCCACGAGACAGATTACAAGAGACCCAGTACTTC. It yields the protein CASSPRDRLQETQYF.

The rearrangement uses TRBV6-1 and TRBJ2-1; 13 bases line up with TRBD2. Per the germline V gene, CDR1 is MNHNS and CDR2 is SASEGT. V was clipped by 4 bases and J by 9 bases; unmatched bases: 9. The CDR3 runs to 16 residues. CDR3 loop: CASSAGLAGDKGEQFF. The CDR3 DNA sequence: TGTGCCAGCAGTGCCGGACTAGCGGGAGATAAGGGTGAGCAGTTCTTC.

The gene calls are TRBV5-5 and TRBJ2-2; 7 positions agree with TRBD2. J was trimmed by 1 base and V by 0 bases; bases with no gene match: 3. This CDR3 has 16 residues. Germline lookup yields CDR1 SGHKS and CDR2 YYEKEE (reference sequence). CDR3 loop: CASSLVGGRNTGELFF. The DNA of the CDR3 is TGTGCCAGCAGCTTGGTTGGCGGGAGGAACACCGGGGAGCTGTTTTTT. Together with reference TRBV5-5 and TRBJ2-2, the CDR3 gives the full variable domain: DAGVTQSPTHLIKTRGQQVTLRCSPISGHKSVSWYQQVLGQGPQFIFQYYEKEERGRGNFPDRFSARQFPNYSSELNVNALLLGDSALYLCASSLVGGRNTGELFFGEGSRLTVL.

This chain connects TRBV19 to TRBJ1-2, with 9 bases that match TRBD1. V lost 4 bases and J lost 3; bases outside the gene matches: 6. The CDR3 contains 15 residues. CDR1 and CDR2 from the germline V gene are LNHDA and SQIVND (reference sequence). The CDR3 nucleotides are TGTGCCAGTAGTAGAGACAGGGGGATGGACTATGGCTACACCTTC. This gives the protein CASSRDRGMDYGYTF.

This clone has just one count. The V and J genes are TRBV5-1 and TRBJ2-2, with 7 bases that match TRBD2. V lost 2 bases to trimming and J lost 6 bases; unmatched junction nucleotides: 4. Germline V CDR1 and CDR2: SGHRS, YFSETQ. The CDR3 contains 14 residues. CDR3 region: CASSLAGSPGELFF. The CDR3 DNA is TGCGCCAGCAGCTTAGCGGGGTCACCCGGGGAGCTGTTTTTT.

The sample holds a few counts of this clone. CDR3 amino acids: CASSIGTGLSNQPQHF. The CDR3 nucleotides are TGTGCCAGCAGCATAGGGACAGGGCTTAGCAATCAGCCCCAGCATTTT. The rearrangement uses TRBV7-9 and TRBJ1-5; 9 bases are a match to TRBD1. Germline assignment: CDR1 SEHNR and CDR2 FQNEAQ (reference sequence). This CDR3 has 16 amino acids. With 5 bases clipped from V and 0 bases from J, the junction kept 5 bases outside the gene matches.

The chain recombines TRBV7-3 with TRBJ2-7; possibly TRBD2 for D (6 bases). This CDR3 is built from 14 residues. Germline V gene data show CDR1 as SGHTA and CDR2 as FQGTGA. V lost 5 bases to trimming and J lost 2 bases, with 13 bases between them. CDR3 DNA: TGTGCCAGCAGCAGGGACTCGGGGGCCTACGAGCAGTACTTC. It is translated as CASSRDSGAYEQYF.

The rearrangement joins TRBV6-7 to TRBJ2-1; 9 bases are shared with TRBD2. TRBV6-7 is labeled an ORF, and its function is uncertain. V lost 8 bases to trimming and J lost 10 bases; unmatched junction nucleotides: 9. The CDR3 sequence is 13 residues long. The CDR3, as DNA: TGTGCCAGCCCCCCGGGACTAGCTCGAGAGCAGTTCTTC. It is translated as CASPPGLAREQFF.

This clone occurred once. The chain links TRBV28 to TRBJ2-5; D may be TRBD1 (5 bases). The CDR3 is 12 amino acids. Looked up from germline, CDR1 is MDHEN and CDR2 is SYDVKM. The ends were cut back, 6 bases at V and 5 bases at J, with 10 bases in the middle. Here the CDR3 DNA reads TGTGCCAGCAGGCCAAACAGGGAGACCCAGTACTTC. It yields the protein CASRPNRETQYF.

The chain couples TRBV6-1 to TRBJ2-4; D is possibly TRBD1 (5 bases). This CDR3 has 17 residues. V was shortened by 3 bases and J by 0 bases, with 15 bases between the two germline ends. Germline CDR1 MNHNS, CDR2 SASEGT. CDR3 DNA: TGTGCCAGCAGTGATATAGGCAGGGTCACAGCCAAAAACATTCAGTACTTC. Its translation is CASSDIGRVTAKNIQYF.